These T cell receptor beta chains were read from a single sample in a study of T cell responses to AZD1222 COVID-19 vaccine. Method: immunoSEQ multiplex PCR; TCRdb's copy keeps in-frame clones and lacks some. The repertoire holds 100,000 or so clones, with 80% to 90% as singletons. The sample in question was peripheral blood, obtained 28 days after the second AZD1222 dose. The receptors here all came from an adult who received the AZD1222 COVID-19 vaccine. CDR3s include the opening cysteine and the closing phenylalanine or tryptophan. The D gene is left open where the match is weak. The size entry is marked missing in some rows and otherwise reads once, few, many or a size class.

V: TRBV5-1; D: TRBD1; size: NA; J: TRBJ1-2; DNA: TGCGCCAGCAGCTTGCTTACACCGGGACAGGGGGATGATGGCTACACCTTC; CDR3: CASSLLTPGQGDDGYTF
V: TRBV7-3; D: NA; size: NA; J: TRBJ1-4; DNA: TGTGCCAGCAGCTTAACGGGGGCCGCTAATGAAAAACTGTTTTTT; CDR3: CASSLTGAANEKLFF
V: TRBV7-2; D: NA; size: once; J: TRBJ1-5; DNA: TGTGCCAGCAGCTTAATTGACAATCAGCCCCAGCATTTT; CDR3: CASSLIDNQPQHF
V: TRBV10-1; D: TRBD1; size: once; J: TRBJ1-1; DNA: TGCGCCAGCAGGACAGGGGGCGCCCGGCACACTGAAGCTTTCTTT; CDR3: CASRTGGARHTEAFF
V: TRBV4-1; D: NA; size: few; J: TRBJ2-1; DNA: TGCGCCAGCAGCCAAAGAATACAGGGCGATGAGCAGTTCTTC; CDR3: CASSQRIQGDEQFF
V: TRBV5-1; D: NA; size: NA; J: TRBJ1-2; DNA: TGCGCCAGCTCCGCACTAGTTGGGAATGGCTACACCTTC; CDR3: CASSALVGNGYTF
V: TRBV28; D: TRBD1; size: NA; J: TRBJ1-2; DNA: TGTGCCAGCAGTCCAACTACAGGGGGCCTCTATGGCTACACCTTC; CDR3: CASSPTTGGLYGYTF
V: TRBV29-1; D: TRBD2; size: NA; J: TRBJ2-3; DNA: TGCAGCGCCCCCGGGACTAGCGGGGTATACACAGATACGCAGTATTTT; CDR3: CSAPGTSGVYTDTQYF
V: TRBV7-9; D: NA; size: NA; J: TRBJ2-7; DNA: TGTGCCAGCAGCTTACAGGGAATGGGCGACGAGCAGTACTTC; CDR3: CASSLQGMGDEQYF
V: TRBV19; D: NA; size: NA; J: TRBJ2-3; DNA: TGTGCCGCAGGGGATACGCAGTATTTT; CDR3: CAAGDTQYF
V: TRBV5-4; D: TRBD2; size: once; J: TRBJ2-1; DNA: TGTGCCAGCAGGGGACTAGCGGGAGGAAGTGAGCAGTTCTTC; CDR3: CASRGLAGGSEQFF
V: TRBV11-2; D: TRBD2; size: NA; J: TRBJ2-4; DNA: TGTGCCAGCAGCTCCCGACTAGCGAAAAACATTCAGTACTTC; CDR3: CASSSRLAKNIQYF
V: TRBV10-3; D: NA; size: NA; J: TRBJ1-2; DNA: TGTGCCATCAGTGAGTCTACGGAGCGGGGGATCAACTATGGCTACACCTTC; CDR3: CAISESTERGINYGYTF
V: TRBV2; D: TRBD2; size: NA; J: TRBJ2-4; DNA: TGTGCCAGCAGTGAGGTTGGACTAGAAAACATTCAGTACTTC; CDR3: CASSEVGLENIQYF
V: TRBV5-1; D: NA; size: NA; J: TRBJ2-3; DNA: TGCGCCAGCAGCCGGGACGGGGGCACAGATACGCAGTATTTT; CDR3: CASSRDGGTDTQYF
V: TRBV11-2; D: NA; size: NA; J: TRBJ2-2; DNA: TGTGCCAGCAGAGCCCTCGTCACCGGGGAGCTGTTTTTT; CDR3: CASRALVTGELFF
V: TRBV5-1; D: NA; size: NA; J: TRBJ2-1; DNA: TGCGCCAGCAGCTGGGACTACAATGAGCAGTTCTTC; CDR3: CASSWDYNEQFF
V: TRBV25-1; D: NA; size: NA; J: TRBJ2-5; DNA: TGTGCCAGCAGGGGGGACCAAGAGACCCAGTACTTC; CDR3: CASRGDQETQYF
V: TRBV5-8; D: TRBD2; size: NA; J: TRBJ2-1; DNA: TGTGCCAGGCAGTCGACTAGCGGGAGATACAATGAGCAGTTCTTC; CDR3: CARQSTSGRYNEQFF
V: TRBV6-5; D: NA; size: once; J: TRBJ1-1; DNA: TGTGCCAGCAGTTACTCTTCGGTCAGCTTGAACACTGAAGCTTTCTTT; CDR3: CASSYSSVSLNTEAFF